These 16 T cell receptor beta chains were all obtained from the same sample, sequenced in a study of radiation and T cells in renal cell carcinoma. Treatment denoted: treatment-naive control, cytoreductive nephrectomy. The assay was immunoSEQ multiplex PCR, and TCRdb's table has in-frame clones only and misses some. This sample has more than 10,000 clones; about 65% occur once, and the top ten carry under 20%. The starting material was tumor tissue, obtained from a patient whose treatment was nephrectomy without radiotherapy. The receptors here all came from a woman aged 80 or over with renal cell carcinoma.

The V gene is TRBV21-1, the J gene TRBJ1-3; TRBD1 reflects the table's D call only, with no check against the DNA. TRBV21-1 has pseudogene status. CDR3 size: 15 residues. CDR3 DNA: TGTGCCAGCAGGAGACAGGACACCTCTGGAAACACCATATATTTT. Amino acid sequence: CASRRQDTSGNTIYF.

The chain is built from TRBV11-2 and TRBJ2-7; tentatively, D is TRBD2 (6 bases). The CDR3 loop spans 12 amino acids. Germline V gene data show CDR1 as SGHAT and CDR2 as FQNNGV. V lost 5 bases and J lost 5, with 10 bases in between. Here the CDR3 reads CASSRGDHEQYV. For the CDR3, the DNA is TGTGCCAGCAGCCGCGGGGACCACGAGCAGTACGTC.

V gene TRBV7-9 combines with J gene TRBJ2-1; 7 bases agree with TRBD2. This CDR3 has 17 residues. Looked up from germline, CDR1 is SEHNR and CDR2 is FQNEAQ (reference sequence). Trimming at V came to 4 bases and at J to 3 bases, leaving 12 bases not matched to a gene. CDR3 DNA sequence: TGTGCCAGCAGCTCGACACACGCGGGGGAGCACTACAATGAGCAGTTCTTC. Translation gives CASSSTHAGEHYNEQFF.

The chain employs TRBV5-6 and TRBJ1-1; 10 bases are a match to TRBD1. The V and J ends lost 3 bases and 4 bases, in that order; junction bases with no gene match: 9. This CDR3 region has 16 residues. CDR1 is SGHDT, CDR2 YYEEEE, per germline. The CDR3 DNA reads TGTGCCAGCAGCTCTACCGGGACAGGGGAAGTCACTGAAGCTTTCTTT. Translation: CASSSTGTGEVTEAFF.

The chain uses TRBV9 and TRBJ2-7; 8 bases are shared with TRBD1. Germline V lookup: CDR1 SGDLS, CDR2 YYNGEE. CDR3 length: 14 residues. Trimming took 4 bases from V and 4 from J; bases not matched to a gene: 7. DNA of the CDR3: TGTGCCAGCAGCATAGGACAGGGCACTTACGAGCAGTACTTC. It is translated as CASSIGQGTYEQYF.

Note on this clone: Relative to the germline gene, one junction end is altered; a read error may explain this. The chain carries TRBV30 and TRBJ1-4, with 7 bases matching TRBD1. In germline, CDR1 is GTSNPN, CDR2 SVGIG (reference sequence). The CDR3 has 18 amino acids. The CDR3 DNA reads TGTGCCTGGAGCACCGGGTCGGGGACAGTTGCAACTAATGAAAAGCTGTTTTTT. This encodes CAWSTGSGTVATNEKLFF.

This clone counts as medium-sized. The chain links TRBV4-3 to TRBJ1-2; D unresolved. The CDR3 totals 18 residues. CDR1 is LGHNA and CDR2 is YSLEER in the germline V gene. The V end lost 0 bases, the J end lost 5 bases, and 22 bases lay between the germline ends. For the CDR3, the DNA is TGCGCCAGCAGCCAAGATAGGCAACAGAGCACCGATCCATATGGCTACACCTTC. It encodes CASSQDRQQSTDPYGYTF.

This sequence joins TRBV21-1 and TRBJ2-5; no check of the table's D call, TRBD1, against the DNA was made. TRBV21-1 is recorded as a pseudogene. There are 15 residues in the CDR3. The CDR3: CASSKSDRVEETQYF. For the CDR3, the DNA is TGTGCCAGCAGCAAGTCGGACAGGGTTGAAGAGACCCAGTACTTC.

This clone occurred a few times. The CDR3 bases are TGTGCCAGCAGTGAGGGCAGATCGAATAACTATGGCTACACCTTC. Encoded protein: CASSEGRSNNYGYTF. This sequence joins TRBV2 and TRBJ1-2; D remains unclear. The germline V gene encodes CDR1 SNHLY and CDR2 FYNNEI. The ends were cut back, 3 bases at V and 1 base at J, with 12 bases in the middle. This CDR3 is built from 15 residues.

The chain uses TRBV5-6 and TRBJ1-6; D remains ambiguous. Per the germline V gene, CDR1 is SGHDT and CDR2 is YYEEEE. The ends were cut back, 4 bases at V and 0 bases at J, with 17 bases in the middle. The CDR3 loop spans 18 amino acids. The CDR3 region is CASSPLVSLSSYNSPLHF. The CDR3 DNA sequence: TGTGCCAGCAGCCCCTTAGTATCCCTGAGCTCCTATAATTCACCCCTCCACTTT. The entire variable domain, with the rest obtained from reference TRBV5-6 and TRBJ1-6, is as follows: DAGVTQSPTHLIKTRGQQVTLRCSPKSGHDTVSWYQQALGQGPQFIFQYYEEEERQRGNFPDRFSGHQFPNYSSELNVNALLLGDSALYLCASSPLVSLSSYNSPLHFGNGTRLTVT.

V usage is TRBV6-5 and J usage is TRBJ2-7; TRBD1 aligns across 8 bases. This CDR3 has 13 amino acids. V gave up 3 bases and J gave up 7 bases; unmatched junction bases: 5. The germline V gene encodes CDR1 MNHEY and CDR2 SVGAGI. CDR3 protein: CASSYDRGREQYV. Written as DNA, the CDR3 is TGTGCCAGCAGTTATGACAGGGGAAGGGAGCAGTACGTC.

The chain joins TRBV27 to TRBJ2-1; D assignment may be TRBD1 or TRBD2 (5 bases each). The V gene lost 2 bases and the J gene lost 6 bases, with 11 bases spanning the gap. The germline CDR1 and CDR2 sequences are MNHEY and SMNVEV (reference sequence). The CDR3 consists of 14 residues. CDR3 protein: CASSLVEGTNEQFF. CDR3 in DNA: TGTGCCAGCAGTTTAGTAGAGGGGACCAATGAGCAGTTCTTC.

The V and J genes are TRBV28 and TRBJ1-2, with 8 bases identical to TRBD1. V lost 5 bases and J lost 6; bases outside the gene matches: 14. Germline assignment: CDR1 MDHEN and CDR2 SYDVKM. This CDR3 spans 16 amino acids. The CDR3 bases are TGTGCCAGCAGTCCCTCCCTCGGACAGGGAATGCATGGCTACACCTTC. Encoded protein: CASSPSLGQGMHGYTF.

Of note for this clone: The junction shows a germline mismatch at one end, possibly a read error. The chain recombines TRBV7-8 with TRBJ1-5, with D possibly TRBD1 on 5 matching bases. CDR3 length: 14 residues. Germline CDR1 is SGHVS and CDR2 is FQNEAQ. In DNA, the CDR3 is TGTGCCAGCAGCCAGGGACCTAGCGATCAGCCCCAGCATTTT. Its translation: CASSQGPSDQPQHF. Complete variable domain (other parts from reference TRBV7-8 and TRBJ1-5): GAGVSQSPRYKVAKRGQDVALRCDPISGHVSLFWYQQALGQGPEFLTYFQNEAQLDKSGLPSDRFFAERPEGSVSTLKIQRTQQEDSAVYLCASSQGPSDQPQHFGDGTRLSIL.

This clone is medium-sized. This sequence joins TRBV7-2 and TRBJ2-1; D not certain. V lost 2 bases and J 7 bases, leaving 6 bases between the germline ends. Germline V gives CDR1 SGHTA, CDR2 FQGNSA. This CDR3 comprises 12 residues. CDR3 nucleotide sequence: TGTGCCAGCAGCTTAAGCCGGAATGAGCAGTTCTTC. Its translation: CASSLSRNEQFF.

The chain has TRBV5-4 and TRBJ1-6; possibly TRBD1 for D (5 bases). The CDR3 is made up of 18 amino acids. Germline V gene lookup returns CDR1 SGHNT and CDR2 YYREEE (reference sequence). Deletions cut 0 bases from V and 0 bases from J, with 13 bases between. DNA of the CDR3: TGTGCCAGCAGCTTGGCCAATCTCGGGGGCTCCTATAATTCACCCCTCCACTTT. Translated, it gives CASSLANLGGSYNSPLHF.